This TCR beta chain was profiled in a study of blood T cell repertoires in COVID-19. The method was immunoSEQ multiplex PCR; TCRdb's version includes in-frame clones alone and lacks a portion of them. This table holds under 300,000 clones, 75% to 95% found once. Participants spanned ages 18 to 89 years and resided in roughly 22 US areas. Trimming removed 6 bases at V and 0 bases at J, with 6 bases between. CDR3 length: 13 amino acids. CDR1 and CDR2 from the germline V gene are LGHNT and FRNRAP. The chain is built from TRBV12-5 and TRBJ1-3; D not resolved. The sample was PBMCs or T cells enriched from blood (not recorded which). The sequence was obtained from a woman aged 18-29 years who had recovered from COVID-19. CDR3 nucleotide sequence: TGTGCTAGTGGACAGTTCTCTGGAAACACCATATATTTT. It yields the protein CASGQFSGNTIYF.